This T cell receptor beta chain was captured by sequencing in a study of PD-L1 blockade in urothelial cancer. Study-wide background: Blood underwent analysis 3 weeks (second dose) and 6 weeks after treatment began. Blood gave a median about 150,000 T cells.

Patients presented with locally advanced or metastatic urothelial carcinoma. Germline V gene sequence: CDR1 LNHDA, CDR2 SQIVND (reference sequence). The CDR3 is made up of 17 amino acids. V was pared by 7 bases and J by 0 bases, with 9 bases of the junction left unmatched. Synthetic TCR analog templates were spiked into all PCRs individually. Assay: immunoSEQ multiplex PCR; the TCRdb copy retains only in-frame clones and omits some. Of 35,000 to 55,000 clones in the sample, roughly 86% were seen once. The rearrangement links TRBV19 to TRBJ2-6; 7 nucleotides align to TRBD1. The clonotype originates from a man between 65 and 85 years old with urothelial cancer. The sequencing here drew on PBMCs, taken around atezolizumab (anti-PD-L1) treatment. The CDR3 spells CASTPGQTGSGANVLTF. The CDR3 coding sequence is TGTGCCAGTACCCCGGGACAGACGGGCTCTGGGGCCAACGTCCTGACTTTC.